Listed below are T cell receptor beta chains from one sample, sequenced in a study of neurological immune-mediated disorders. TCRdb used MiXCR to reprocess the 5' RACE reads, holding one entry per CDR3 protein. The sample holds some 87,000 distinct CDR3 sequences, 13% seen once. What was sequenced was PBMCs. The receptor source for this set is a female donor with HTLV-1-associated myelopathy (HAM/TSP). The CDR3 runs from the conserved cysteine through the conserved F or W. The D gene is left open where the match is weak. The size field reads once, few, many, or a class for an expanded clone.

V gene	clone size	D gene	J gene	CDR3 protein	CDR3 DNA
TRBV28	many	-	TRBJ1-4	CASSSQSDSKKLFF	TGTGCCAGCAGTTCACAATCGGACAGTAAAAAACTGTTTTTT
TRBV6-5	many	-	TRBJ2-5	CASIDDSQTQYF	TGTGCCAGCATCGACGACAGTCAGACCCAGTACTTC
TRBV5-1	many	-	TRBJ2-5	CASSPGWGGEETQYF	TGCGCCAGCAGCCCTGGATGGGGGGGCGAGGAGACCCAGTACTTC
TRBV5-1	many	-	TRBJ2-5	CASSWYRAETQYF	TGCGCCAGCAGCTGGTACAGGGCGGAGACCCAGTACTTC
TRBV29-1	many	-	TRBJ1-1	CSVGVPRVVWTEAFF	TGCAGCGTTGGGGTCCCCAGGGTAGTATGGACTGAAGCTTTCTTT
TRBV5-1	many	-	TRBJ2-2	CASSLGSMGNTGELFF	TGCGCCAGCAGCTTGGGCTCAATGGGAAACACCGGGGAGCTGTTTTTT
TRBV7-9	many	-	TRBJ2-7	CASSFGGVPYEQYF	TGTGCCAGCAGCTTCGGAGGCGTACCCTACGAGCAGTACTTC
TRBV5-1	many	-	TRBJ2-7	CASSPGLLSEQYF	TGCGCCAGCAGCCCGGGACTTCTATCCGAGCAGTACTTC
TRBV7-9	many	TRBD1	TRBJ2-7	CATLQDRDYEQYF	TGTGCCACCCTACAAGACAGGGACTACGAGCAGTACTTC
TRBV5-1	many	-	TRBJ1-1	CASSLRLGTGNTEAFF	TGCGCCAGCAGCTTGCGGTTAGGGACGGGGAACACTGAAGCTTTCTTT
TRBV5-1	many	-	TRBJ1-5	CASSLVGDQPQHF	TGCGCCAGCAGCTTGGTTGGGGATCAGCCCCAGCATTTT
TRBV7-4	many	TRBD1	TRBJ1-4	CASSFRQGEKLFF	TGTGCCAGCAGCTTTAGACAGGGGGAAAAACTGTTTTTT
TRBV5-1	once	-	TRBJ1-2	CANSLAGRAYGYTF	TGCGCCAACAGCTTGGCCGGCAGGGCCTATGGCTACACCTTC
TRBV20-1	many	-	TRBJ2-3	CSARVGHTDTQYF	TGCAGTGCTAGAGTCGGGCACACAGATACGCAGTATTTT
TRBV5-1	many	TRBD1	TRBJ1-3	CASSLGTGGAGNTIYF	TGCGCCAGCAGCTTGGGGACAGGGGGCGCTGGAAACACCATATATTTT
TRBV7-2	many	-	TRBJ2-2	CASSLAGAVGGELFF	TGTGCCAGCAGCTTAGCAGGGGCAGTCGGCGGGGAGCTGTTTTTT
TRBV18	many	-	TRBJ1-2	CASSYDGANYGYTF	TGTGCCAGCTCATATGACGGAGCTAACTATGGCTACACCTTC
TRBV5-5	many	-	TRBJ1-1	CASSLRDAAEAFF	TGTGCCAGCAGCCTCCGGGACGCAGCCGAAGCTTTCTTT
TRBV5-1	many	-	TRBJ1-3	CASRRGAHGRVGNTIYF	TGCGCCAGCAGGAGGGGGGCCCACGGGCGAGTCGGAAACACCATATATTTT
TRBV11-2	few	TRBD1	TRBJ2-1	CASSLEANRGYNEQFF	TGTGCCAGCAGCTTAGAGGCAAACAGGGGCTACAATGAGCAGTTCTTC
TRBV12-3/TRBV12-4	many	-	TRBJ2-2	CASSLVGNTGELFF	TGTGCCAGCAGTTTAGTGGGGAACACCGGGGAGCTGTTTTTT
TRBV5-1	many	TRBD1	TRBJ2-7	CANSLGQVPLLEQYF	TGCGCCAACAGCTTGGGACAGGTCCCGCTTTTGGAGCAGTACTTC
TRBV28	many	-	TRBJ2-7	CASAPNYFYEQYF	TGTGCCAGCGCCCCTAACTACTTCTACGAGCAGTACTTC
TRBV19	many	TRBD2	TRBJ2-2	CASSKTSGAYSNTGELFF	TGTGCCAGTAGTAAGACTAGCGGGGCCTATTCGAACACCGGGGAGCTGTTTTTT
TRBV5-1	many	TRBD1	TRBJ2-5	CASSSTGGGETQYF	TGCGCCAGCAGCTCGACAGGGGGTGGAGAGACCCAGTACTTC
TRBV5-1	many	-	TRBJ2-1	CASSPGTGYNEQFF	TGCGCCAGCAGTCCCGGGACGGGTTACAATGAGCAGTTCTTC
TRBV24-1	many	-	TRBJ2-4	CATGTGTRNIQYF	TGTGCCACTGGAACAGGGACGCGAAACATTCAGTACTTC
TRBV7-2	many	TRBD2	TRBJ2-1	CASSLGPGLARNEQFF	TGTGCCAGCAGCCTGGGCCCGGGACTAGCTCGGAATGAGCAGTTCTTC
TRBV15	many	-	TRBJ2-5	CATRTEETQYF	TGTGCTACCAGAACAGAAGAGACCCAGTACTTC
TRBV18	few	-	TRBJ1-1	CASSPQSVLLDDAFF	TGTGCCAGCTCACCCCAGTCAGTTCTCCTCGATGACGCTTTCTTT
TRBV11-2	many	-	TRBJ2-2	CASSLTTAPGELFF	TGTGCCAGCAGCCTAACTACCGCCCCCGGGGAGCTGTTTTTT
TRBV20-1	many	-	TRBJ2-3	CSASRGPGTDTQYF	TGCAGTGCTAGTCGGGGGCCTGGCACAGATACGCAGTATTTT
TRBV7-8	many	-	TRBJ1-6	CASTPIPGGKSPLHF	TGTGCCAGCACTCCAATCCCCGGCGGGAAATCACCCCTCCACTTT
TRBV28	many	TRBD1	TRBJ1-4	CASLYTGGIYEKLFF	TGTGCCAGCCTTTATACAGGGGGCATTTATGAAAAACTGTTTTTT
TRBV27	many	TRBD2	TRBJ2-3	CASSLASGALDTQYF	TGTGCCAGCAGTTTGGCTAGCGGGGCATTAGATACGCAGTATTTT
TRBV29-1	few	-	TRBJ2-5	CSVRTSGREQETQYF	TGCAGCGTTCGAACATCGGGACGGGAACAAGAGACCCAGTACTTC
TRBV2	many	-	TRBJ2-7	CASSLAGSETYEQYF	TGTGCCAGCAGTTTGGCAGGGTCGGAAACCTACGAGCAGTACTTC
TRBV9	many	-	TRBJ1-3	CASSGVPGLSGNTIYF	TGTGCCAGCAGCGGCGTCCCGGGGCTCTCTGGAAACACCATATATTTT
TRBV6-5	many	TRBD1	TRBJ2-1	CASSLIRDRGYNEQFF	TGTGCCAGCAGTTTAATCCGGGACAGGGGCTACAATGAGCAGTTCTTC
TRBV5-1	many	TRBD2	TRBJ2-7	CASSLAASGGYEQYF	TGCGCCAGCAGCTTGGCAGCTAGCGGGGGATACGAGCAGTACTTC